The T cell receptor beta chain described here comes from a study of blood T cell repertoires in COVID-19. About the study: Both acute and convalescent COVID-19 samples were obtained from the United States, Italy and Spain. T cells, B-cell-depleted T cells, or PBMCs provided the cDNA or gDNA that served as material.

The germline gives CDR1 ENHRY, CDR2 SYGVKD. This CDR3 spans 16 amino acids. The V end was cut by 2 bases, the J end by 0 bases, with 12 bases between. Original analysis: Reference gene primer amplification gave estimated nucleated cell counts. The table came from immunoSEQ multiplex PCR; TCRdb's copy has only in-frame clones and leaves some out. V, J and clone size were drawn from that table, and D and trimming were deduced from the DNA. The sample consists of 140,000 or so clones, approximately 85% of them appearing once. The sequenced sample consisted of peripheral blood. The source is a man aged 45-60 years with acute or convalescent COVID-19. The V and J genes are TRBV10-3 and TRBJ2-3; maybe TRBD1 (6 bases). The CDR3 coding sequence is TGTGCCATCAGTGAGACAGGGACCATAAGCACAGATACGCAGTATTTT. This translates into CAISETGTISTDTQYF.